A single sample gave rise to the 14 T cell receptor beta chains below, sequenced in a study of OX40 agonist ivuxolimab in advanced cancers. Method: immunoSEQ multiplex PCR; TCRdb's copy keeps in-frame clones and lacks some. Of roughly 49,000 clones listed, around 80% were seen once; the top ten hold roughly 1.7%. The sequences come from CD4+ or CD8+ T cells sorted from blood, collected in a trial of the OX40 agonist ivuxolimab. The receptor set was obtained from an adult with an advanced solid tumor such as melanoma, head and neck, liver or kidney cancer.

This clone appeared once. The J gene is TRBJ2-1, the V gene TRBV5-4; TRBD2 is a possible D gene (5 bases). The ends were cut back, 2 bases at V and 9 bases at J, with 15 bases in the middle. The germline gives CDR1 SGHNT, CDR2 YYREEE (reference sequence). The CDR3 length is 14 residues. The CDR3, as DNA: TGTGCCAGCAGCTTTGGAGGTGGAAGGGTTGAGCAGTTCTTC. Translating gives CASSFGGGRVEQFF. Supplemented by reference TRBV5-4 and TRBJ2-1, the full variable domain reads ETGVTQSPTHLIKTRGQQVTLRCSSQSGHNTVSWYQQALGQGPQFIFQYYREEENGRGNFPPRFSGLQFPNYSSELNVNALELDDSALYLCASSFGGGRVEQFFGPGTRLTVL.

The chain couples TRBV6-5 to TRBJ2-7; unclear D gene. CDR3 length equals 15 residues. The V end was cut by 6 bases, the J end by 1 base, with 16 bases between. Germline loops: CDR1 MNHEY, CDR2 SVGAGI. In DNA form, the CDR3 reads TGTGCCAGCAGCTCCCGACTTACTAATTCCTACGAGCAGTACTTC. Its translation: CASSSRLTNSYEQYF.

The chain is built from TRBV7-6 and TRBJ2-2; the D gene is possibly TRBD1 (7 bases). Looked up from germline, CDR1 is SGHVS and CDR2 is FNYEAQ. V was shortened by 5 bases and J by 2 bases, with 15 bases between the two germline ends. This CDR3 contains 16 residues. CDR3 sequence reads: CASSTRGRPNTGELFF. The CDR3 DNA sequence: TGTGCCAGCAGCACCAGGGGGAGGCCAAACACCGGGGAGCTGTTTTTT.

The chain combines TRBV10-2 with TRBJ2-3; 11 bases agree with TRBD2. The CDR3 has 16 residues. The germline V gene encodes CDR1 WSHSY and CDR2 SAAADI. The trim removed 6 bases at V and 1 base at J, leaving 6 bases unmatched. DNA for the CDR3: TGCGCCAGCAGACCGGGACTAGCGGTTCGCACAGATACGCAGTATTTT. It codes for CASRPGLAVRTDTQYF.

The V and J genes are TRBV7-9 and TRBJ2-7; 9 nucleotides line up with TRBD1. The V gene end was trimmed by 6 bases and the J gene end by 4 bases; junction bases not matched to a gene: 4. The CDR3 runs 13 residues. Germline values: CDR1 SEHNR, CDR2 FQNEAQ (reference sequence). Here the CDR3 DNA reads TGTGCCAGCAGTCGGGACAGGGAATACGAGCAGTACTTC. This translates into CASSRDREYEQYF. Complete variable domain (other parts from reference TRBV7-9 and TRBJ2-7): DTGVSQNPRHKITKRGQNVTFRCDPISEHNRLYWYRQTLGQGPEFLTYFQNEAQLEKSRLLSDRFSAERPKGSFSTLEIQRTEQGDSAMYLCASSRDREYEQYFGPGTRLTVT.

The chain's CDR3 is CASSTVGLIETQYF. In DNA, the CDR3 is TGTGCCAGCAGTACTGTGGGATTGATAGAGACCCAGTACTTC. V gene TRBV27 combines with J gene TRBJ2-5, with D unresolved. Trimming stripped 5 bases from V and 4 bases from J, with 14 bases between. Per germline, CDR1 MNHEY and CDR2 SMNVEV (reference sequence). The CDR3 totals 14 residues.

This clone showed up just once. CDR3 nucleotide sequence: TGTGCCAGCAGTTACGGGGTAGCTAACTATGGCTACACCTTC. This sequence encodes CASSYGVANYGYTF. The chain joins TRBV6-5 to TRBJ1-2, with unresolved D. V was cut by 2 bases and J by 0 bases, with 7 bases left in between. Germline CDR1 reads MNHEY; CDR2 reads SVGAGI. This CDR3 contains 14 residues.

This sequence joins TRBV10-3 and TRBJ1-1, with D tentatively TRBD1 (6 bases). V lost 4 bases and J lost 10, with 16 bases in between. This CDR3 is 13 amino acids long. Germline V lookup: CDR1 ENHRY, CDR2 SYGVKD. The CDR3 sequence is CAISAAGHQAAFF. The CDR3 bases are TGTGCCATCAGTGCCGCGGGACACCAAGCAGCTTTCTTT.

The chain couples TRBV7-9 to TRBJ2-1, with D tentatively TRBD2 (6 bases). V lost 3 bases, J lost 4 bases, and 13 bases lay in between. The CDR3 has 15 residues. CDR1 is SEHNR, CDR2 FQNEAQ, per germline (reference sequence). The CDR3 region is CASSFSLAFYNEQFF. The DNA for the CDR3 is TGTGCCAGCAGCTTCTCACTAGCCTTTTACAATGAGCAGTTCTTC. The variable domain in full, with the rest retrieved from reference TRBV7-9 and TRBJ2-1, is DTGVSQNPRHKITKRGQNVTFRCDPISEHNRLYWYRQTLGQGPEFLTYFQNEAQLEKSRLLSDRFSAERPKGSFSTLEIQRTEQGDSAMYLCASSFSLAFYNEQFFGPGTRLTVL.

The rearrangement uses TRBV19 and TRBJ2-3; D might be TRBD1 (5 bases). Germline values: CDR1 LNHDA, CDR2 SQIVND (reference sequence). Trimming stripped 4 bases from V and 4 bases from J, with 18 bases between. The CDR3 sequence is 16 residues long. CDR3 loop: CASSNNPGFRPDTQYF. The DNA of the CDR3 is TGTGCCAGTAGTAACAACCCAGGGTTCCGTCCAGATACGCAGTATTTT.

The chain couples TRBV27 to TRBJ2-1; a weak D match, TRBD2 (6 bases). V was shortened by 2 bases and J by 7 bases, with 27 bases between the two germline ends. The CDR3 length is 19 residues. The germline CDR1 and CDR2 sequences are MNHEY and SMNVEV (reference sequence). Here the CDR3 DNA reads TGTGCCAGCAGTTTAAGCCGGCTTGGTGGGCGACTAGGTCATAATGAGCAGTTCTTC. Translation gives CASSLSRLGGRLGHNEQFF.

J is TRBJ1-2 and V is TRBV28, with TRBD1 matching 7 bases. From germline, CDR1 is MDHEN and CDR2 SYDVKM. Germline trimming cut 8 bases from V and 9 bases from J; bases unmatched to any gene: 24. The CDR3 totals 17 residues. In DNA form, the CDR3 reads TGTGCCAGCCTCGCTCTACAAGGAGGGGGCGCGGGAAGAAGCTACACCTTC. This gives the protein CASLALQGGGAGRSYTF.

This chain links TRBV16 with TRBJ2-1; TRBD1 matches 8 bases. The CDR3 is 15 amino acids. V gave up 2 bases and J gave up 7 bases; unmatched junction bases: 7. Germline-derived CDR1 and CDR2 are KGHSY and FQNENV. CDR3 protein: CASSQGQGPPNEQFF. The CDR3, as DNA: TGTGCCAGCAGCCAAGGACAGGGACCCCCTAATGAGCAGTTCTTC.

The chain combines TRBV9 with TRBJ2-3; 16 bases align to TRBD2. This CDR3 comprises 15 residues. Trimming cost V 4 bases and J 6 bases; bases outside gene matches: 2. CDR1 and CDR2 (germline): SGDLS, YYNGEE. This CDR3 reads CASSLGLAGGDTQYF. In DNA, the CDR3 is TGTGCCAGCAGCTTGGGACTAGCGGGAGGGGATACGCAGTATTTT.